This TCR beta chain was profiled in a study of shared T cell receptors in the human thymus. J lost 5 bases, V lost 6 bases, and 14 bases had no gene match. The CDR3 is 16 residues long. Germline V gene lookup returns CDR1 MDHEN and CDR2 SYDVKM. The repertoire was sequenced with immunoSEQ multiplex PCR; TCRdb's copy has only in-frame clones and lacks some. The sample includes 630,000 or so clones, around 87% of them seen just once. Another study also made use of these data, one on human thymus T cells. That work contributes: Thymus specimens were resections from corrective heart surgery. Unrelated individuals were reported by related research to share highly overlapping thymic repertoires.

The clonotype comes from a boy less than two years old with a congenital heart defect. Material: thymocytes. The genes are TRBV28 and TRBJ1-2, with 8 bases matching TRBD1. The CDR3 region is CASSRQRGQVTYGYTF. For the CDR3, the DNA is TGTGCCAGCAGCAGACAACGGGGACAGGTGACTTATGGCTACACCTTC.